This T cell receptor beta chain is drawn from a study of regulatory T cells in long-lasting Graves disease. Study-level results: Analysis covered peripheral blood alone, not thyroid tissue. Patients with persistent disease showed a bias toward TRBV28, TRBJ1-2 and TRBJ2-5.

This clonotype was seen more than once but under ten times. The antigen remains undetermined. Time point specified: persistent/refractory GD, antithyroid drugs over 5 years with positive TRAb. There was RNA extracted from PBMCs, and the TCR library was made from it. Graves' disease diagnoses followed American Thyroid Association guidelines. Researchers made TCR beta libraries by using iRepertoire HTBI primers and running Arm-PCR on CDR3 regions. Via MiXCR, TCRdb re-called the multiplex PCR reads, giving one row per CDR3 protein. Of 400,000 to 600,000 distinct CDR3 sequences detected, about a fifth appear once; the ten largest clones hold roughly 7.1%. Unmatched junction bases numbered 10, after V lost 6 bases and J lost 7 bases. The CDR3 consists of 15 residues. The germline V gene encodes CDR1 SEHNR and CDR2 FQNEAQ (reference sequence).

The receptor was derived from a female donor with Graves disease. Source: peripheral blood mononuclear cells (PBMCs), taken when the disease was refractory, from a patient treated with antithyroid drugs. The chain recombines TRBV7-9 with TRBJ1-4; 8 positions match TRBD1. The CDR3 nucleotides are TGTGCCAGCAGACCATCAGGGGGCGCGTTTGAAAAACTGTTTTTT. As protein: CASRPSGGAFEKLFF.